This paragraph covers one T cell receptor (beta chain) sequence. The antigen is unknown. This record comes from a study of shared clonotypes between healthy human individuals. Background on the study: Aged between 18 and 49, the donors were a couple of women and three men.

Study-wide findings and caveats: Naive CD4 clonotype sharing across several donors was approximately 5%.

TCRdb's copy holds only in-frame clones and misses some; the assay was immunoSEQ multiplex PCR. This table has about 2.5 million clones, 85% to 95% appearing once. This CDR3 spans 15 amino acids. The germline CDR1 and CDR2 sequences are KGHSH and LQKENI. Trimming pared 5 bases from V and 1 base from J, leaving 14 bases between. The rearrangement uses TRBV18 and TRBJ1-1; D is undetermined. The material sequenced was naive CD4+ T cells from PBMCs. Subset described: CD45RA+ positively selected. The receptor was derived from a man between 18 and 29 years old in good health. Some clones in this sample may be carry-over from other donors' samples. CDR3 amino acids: CASSELDPANTEAFF. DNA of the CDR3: TGTGCCAGCTCAGAACTTGACCCAGCGAACACTGAAGCTTTCTTT.